This TCR beta chain was sequenced in a study of beta chain features in type 1 diabetes. General study findings and limits: All four CD4+ subsets from Type 1 diabetes patients carried moderately but significantly shorter TCRB CDR3s. Highly expressing activated T cells could be over-counted with a cDNA template.

Details on this clone: Its antigen is undetermined.

Donors underwent one heparinised blood draw, about 120 mL on average. Expressed TCRB transcripts got sequenced, as all isolated RNA was reverse transcribed. Profiled with immunoSEQ multiplex PCR; TCRdb holds only in-frame clones, not every one. The sample has about 270,000 clones, approximately 15% seen once. The germline V gene has CDR1 SGHNT and CDR2 YYREEE (reference sequence). CDR3 length: 17 amino acids. The J segment lost 5 bases and the V segment lost 4 bases, leaving 12 bases of the junction unmatched. The rearrangement joins TRBV5-4 to TRBJ2-2, with 9 nucleotides matching TRBD1. The receptor comes from a man aged 25 to 40 with type 1 diabetes. Sequencing used naive CD4+ T cells from blood. This CDR3 reads CASSVLTGTGSTGELFF. In DNA, the CDR3 is TGTGCCAGCAGCGTACTAACCGGGACAGGGAGTACCGGGGAGCTGTTTTTT.